These 32 T cell receptor beta chains originate from one sample sequenced in a study of T cell changes during pregnancy in multiple sclerosis (dated 2019 in TCRdb). Library preparation used the immunoSEQ multiplex PCR assay. In TCRdb, the immuneACCESS table is reduced to in-frame sequences with V and J assigned. These tables do not hold every clone; where another copy was compared, an unresolved V gene accounts for under half, and the others remain unexplained. In this sample the table shows 40,000 to 55,000 clones, roughly 90% of which occur a single time. 1.5% of the sample comes from the top ten. This sample comprised peripheral blood, obtained in the first trimester of pregnancy. The receptors were sampled from a female donor in good health, enrolled as a control in a pregnancy study.

This chain links TRBV21-1 with TRBJ2-7; whether TRBD2, the table's D call, matches the DNA was not checked. TRBV21-1 is annotated as a pseudogene. CDR3 length equals 17 residues. CDR3 residues: CALPLAGGFSPSYEQYF. CDR3 DNA sequence: TGTGCCCTCCCTCTAGCGGGAGGTTTCAGCCCAAGCTACGAGCAGTACTTC.

CDR3 protein: CASSLEGGSTDTQYF. The DNA for the CDR3 is TGTGCCAGCAGCTTAGAAGGCGGTTCCACAGATACGCAGTATTTT. The chain employs TRBV11-2 and TRBJ2-3; D remains ambiguous. V gave up 0 bases and J gave up 2 bases, with 9 bases separating them. The CDR3 covers 15 residues. Germline CDR1 and CDR2: SGHAT and FQNNGV.

The rearrangement links TRBV19 to TRBJ2-2; D may be TRBD1 (5 bases). The CDR3 runs to 16 residues. From germline, CDR1 is LNHDA and CDR2 SQIVND (reference sequence). Between the trimmed V and J ends, which lost 1 base and 2 bases, there was a span of 11 bases. This chain's CDR3 is CASSIAPQGNTGELFF. CDR3 sequence (DNA): TGTGCCAGTAGTATAGCTCCCCAGGGCAACACCGGGGAGCTGTTTTTT.

The rearrangement joins TRBV19 to TRBJ1-3; 7 positions agree with TRBD1. The CDR3 has 14 amino acids. The ends lost 6 bases at V and 0 bases at J; junction bases unmatched: 2. Germline loops: CDR1 LNHDA, CDR2 SQIVND (reference sequence). The chain's CDR3 is CASRTGDSGNTIYF. CDR3 bases: TGTGCCAGTAGAACAGGGGACTCTGGAAACACCATATATTTT.

The CDR3 loop reads CASSSGQGALEQYF. Written as DNA, the CDR3 is TGCGCCAGCAGCTCCGGACAGGGGGCGCTTGAGCAGTACTTC. This rearrangement joins TRBV5-1 to TRBJ2-7; 11 positions agree with TRBD1. CDR3 length: 14 amino acids. The germline V gene encodes CDR1 SGHRS and CDR2 YFSETQ. Losses at the gene ends were 3 bases for V and 7 bases for J; bases not matched to a gene: 6.

V is TRBV6-1 and J is TRBJ1-6; D is ambiguous. The germline V gene has CDR1 MNHNS and CDR2 SASEGT. Trimming took off 4 bases at V and 14 bases at J, with 9 bases between the two ends. This CDR3 is built from 11 residues. The CDR3, as DNA: TGTGCCAGCAGTGGTACCGGGACCCTCCACTTT. Translation: CASSGTGTLHF.

The V and J genes are TRBV7-9 and TRBJ2-4; TRBD1 might be the D (5 bases). Trimming took 1 base from V and 3 from J, leaving 10 bases between them. Germline V gene data show CDR1 as SEHNR and CDR2 as FQNEAQ (reference sequence). CDR3 length: 15 amino acids. This CDR3 reads CASSLEGDSKNIQYF. The CDR3 DNA reads as TGTGCCAGCAGCTTAGAAGGGGATAGCAAAAACATTCAGTACTTC.

V gene TRBV28 combines with J gene TRBJ2-3; the D is unclear. This CDR3 contains 13 residues. Germline values: CDR1 MDHEN, CDR2 SYDVKM. Trimming removed 2 bases at V and 10 bases at J, with 13 bases between. The CDR3 nucleotides read TGTGCCAGCAGTTTAGCGGCGGCGGTCTCGCAGTATTTT. The encoded protein is CASSLAAAVSQYF.

This chain links TRBV4-1 with TRBJ2-1; D not certain. This CDR3 has 14 residues. Trimming removed 0 bases at V and 4 bases at J, with 7 bases between. CDR1 and CDR2 (germline): MGHRA, YSYEKL. As DNA, the CDR3 is TGCGCCAGCAGCCAAGAAGTCGCGTACAATGAGCAGTTCTTC. Residues: CASSQEVAYNEQFF.

The chain uses TRBV19 and TRBJ1-1, with a weak D call TRBD1 (5 bases). The V gene lost 6 bases and the J gene lost 3 bases, with 26 bases spanning the gap. CDR1 LNHDA and CDR2 SQIVND come from the germline V gene (reference sequence). CDR3 length: 18 residues. CDR3 DNA sequence: TGTGCCAGTAGGACCATTCAGGGTAACGGCTGGAGGGACACTGAAGCTTTCTTT. Residues: CASRTIQGNGWRDTEAFF.

The chain is built from TRBV5-4 and TRBJ2-7, with 9 positions matching TRBD1. Trimming at V came to 4 bases and at J to 1 base, leaving 15 bases not matched to a gene. The CDR3 is made up of 18 amino acids. CDR1 and CDR2 (germline): SGHNT, YYREEE (reference sequence). The CDR3 loop reads CASSDTDRGRSPSYEQYF. CDR3 in DNA: TGTGCCAGCAGCGATACGGACAGGGGCCGATCTCCTTCCTACGAGCAGTACTTC.

This chain joins TRBV18 and TRBJ2-5, with a weak D call TRBD1 (5 bases). The V and J ends lost 1 base and 2 bases respectively, with 14 bases between them. CDR1 KGHSH and CDR2 LQKENI come from the germline V gene. The CDR3 extends over 16 amino acids. CDR3 residues: CASSPLSLRGQETQYF. CDR3 nucleotides: TGTGCCAGCTCACCACTCAGCCTAAGGGGACAAGAGACCCAGTACTTC.

V and J are TRBV2 and TRBJ2-7; D is possibly TRBD1 (6 bases). Trimming took 6 bases from V and 7 from J, leaving 19 bases between them. The CDR3 consists of 14 residues. Germline lookup yields CDR1 SNHLY and CDR2 FYNNEI. For the CDR3, the DNA is TGTGCCAGCAGGGGCCAGCGGACGAGGGGGGAGCAGTACTTC. This codes for CASRGQRTRGEQYF. Looking up the rest from reference TRBV2 and TRBJ2-7 gives the full variable domain: EPEVTQTPSHQVTQMGQEVILRCVPISNHLYFYWYRQILGQKVEFLVSFYNNEISEKSEIFDDQFSVERPDGSNFTLKIRSTKLEDSAMYFCASRGQRTRGEQYFGPGTRLTVT.

The chain recombines TRBV27 with TRBJ2-1, with D possibly TRBD1 on 5 matching bases. This CDR3 is built from 14 residues. V gave up 6 bases and J gave up 1 base, with 10 bases separating them. Germline CDR1 MNHEY, CDR2 SMNVEV (reference sequence). This CDR3 reads CASRSQGSYNEQFF. The CDR3 DNA reads as TGTGCCAGCAGAAGTCAGGGATCCTACAATGAGCAGTTCTTC.

About this clone itself: Within the sample, other DNA sequences also encode this same CDR3. This chain links TRBV18 with TRBJ2-7, with 8 bases aligning to TRBD2. CDR1 and CDR2 from the germline V gene are KGHSH and LQKENI. V shed 5 bases, J shed 4 bases, and the junction held 4 bases outside the gene matches. The CDR3 is made up of 13 amino acids. The CDR3 loop is CASSGGRFYEQYF. CDR3 coding DNA: TGTGCCAGCTCAGGCGGGAGGTTTTACGAGCAGTACTTC. Combining the CDR3 with reference TRBV18 and TRBJ2-7 gives the whole variable domain NAGVMQNPRHLVRRRGQEARLRCSPMKGHSHVYWYRQLPEEGLKFMVYLQKENIIDESGMPKERFSAEFPKEGPSILRIQQVVRGDSAAYFCASSGGRFYEQYFGPGTRLTVT.

The V gene is TRBV11-3, the J gene TRBJ1-1, with D uncertain. Trimming removed 0 bases at V and 9 bases at J, with 8 bases between. Germline V gene lookup returns CDR1 SGHNT and CDR2 YENEEA. This CDR3 is built from 12 residues. In nucleotides, the CDR3 is TGTGCCAGCAGCTTAGATAGCAGACAAGCTTTCTTT. It is translated as CASSLDSRQAFF.

This clone was picked up one time. This rearrangement joins TRBV29-1 to TRBJ2-6; D not certain. Germline loops: CDR1 SQVTM, CDR2 ANQGSEA. The length of the CDR3 is 15 residues. Trimming cost V 0 bases and J 0 bases, with 6 bases left between them. CDR3 coding DNA: TGCAGCGTTGAAGACGGTCTCTCTGGGGCCAACGTCCTGACTTTC. It encodes CSVEDGLSGANVLTF.

The gene calls are TRBV19 and TRBJ2-3; possibly TRBD1 for D (6 bases). Looked up from germline, CDR1 is LNHDA and CDR2 is SQIVND (reference sequence). CDR3 length: 16 residues. Trimming pared 6 bases from V and 4 bases from J, leaving 20 bases between. CDR3 protein: CASSTSRGGFPDTQYF. Written as DNA, the CDR3 is TGTGCCAGTAGCACCTCGCGAGGGGGATTCCCAGATACGCAGTATTTT.

V and J are TRBV7-9 and TRBJ1-4; D call uncertain. Between the trimmed V and J ends, which lost 1 base and 3 bases, there was a span of 12 bases. The length of the CDR3 is 16 residues. Germline V lookup: CDR1 SEHNR, CDR2 FQNEAQ (reference sequence). The CDR3 region has the DNA TGTGCCAGCAGCTTAGGGTTGTCGGACTCTAATGAAAAACTGTTTTTT. Its translation is CASSLGLSDSNEKLFF.

J is TRBJ1-3 and V is TRBV10-3; D unclear. This CDR3 region has 15 residues. The V end was cut by 3 bases, the J end by 0 bases, with 9 bases between. CDR1 ENHRY and CDR2 SYGVKD come from the germline V gene. The CDR3 region is CAISDNINSGNTIYF. CDR3 DNA: TGTGCCATCAGTGATAATATTAACTCTGGAAACACCATATATTTT.

This clone was counted a single time. The V gene is TRBV7-2, the J gene TRBJ1-2; D unresolved. The CDR3 is 14 amino acids. CDR1 is SGHTA, CDR2 FQGNSA, per germline. The V and J ends lost 1 base and 3 bases respectively, with 9 bases between them. The CDR3 protein is CASSLGFRDYGYTF. In nucleotides, the CDR3 is TGTGCCAGCAGCTTAGGGTTCCGGGACTATGGCTACACCTTC. The full variable domain, in which reference TRBV7-2 and TRBJ1-2 provide the parts outside the CDR3, is GAGVSQSPSNKVTEKGKDVELRCDPISGHTALYWYRQSLGQGLEFLIYFQGNSAPDKSGLPSDRFSAERTGGSVSTLTIQRTQQEDSAVYLCASSLGFRDYGYTFGSGTRLTVV.

This clone was seen more than once but under ten times. This sequence joins TRBV4-2 and TRBJ2-5; 9 bases are shared with TRBD2. Trimming removed 7 bases from V and 5 bases from J; junction bases left unmatched: 11. Germline lookup yields CDR1 LGHNA and CDR2 YNFKEQ. CDR3 length: 15 residues. The CDR3 loop is CASKGRAGGLETQYF. DNA for the CDR3: TGTGCCAGCAAAGGAAGGGCGGGGGGGTTGGAGACCCAGTACTTC.

This chain links TRBV30 with TRBJ2-1, with 12 bases identical to TRBD1. CDR3 size: 14 residues. V dropped 2 bases and J dropped 6; count of bases not matched to a gene: 2. Per germline, CDR1 GTSNPN and CDR2 SVGIG (reference sequence). The chain's CDR3 is CAWSRDRGPNEQFF. The DNA for the CDR3 is TGTGCCTGGAGTAGGGACAGGGGGCCCAATGAGCAGTTCTTC.

The gene calls are TRBV7-9 and TRBJ2-1, with 12 bases identical to TRBD2. This CDR3 is built from 16 residues. Germline CDR1 SEHNR, CDR2 FQNEAQ (reference sequence). With V trimmed by 5 bases and J by 6 bases, 8 bases remained unmatched. The CDR3 sequence is CASSLPTSGRFNEQFF. In DNA, the CDR3 is TGTGCCAGCAGCCTTCCCACTAGCGGGAGGTTCAATGAGCAGTTCTTC.

The V and J genes are TRBV7-8 and TRBJ2-3; 10 bases fit TRBD2. The V and J ends lost 5 bases and 2 bases, in that order; junction bases with no gene match: 13. The CDR3 extends over 18 amino acids. Per the germline V gene, CDR1 is SGHVS and CDR2 is FQNEAQ. The chain's CDR3 is CASSLVSASGSLTDTQYF. The CDR3 DNA reads TGTGCCAGCAGCCTGGTTTCGGCTAGCGGGAGTCTCACAGATACGCAGTATTTT.

The chain employs TRBV5-4 and TRBJ2-5, with TRBD1 identical over 7 bases. The V gene's germline CDR1 is SGHNT and CDR2 YYREEE (reference sequence). J gave up 5 bases and V 2 bases, and 3 bases lay outside the gene matches. This CDR3 spans 13 amino acids. CDR3 DNA: TGTGCCAGCAGCTTTAGGACAGGCGAGACCCAGTACTTC. Translation: CASSFRTGETQYF.

This clone was picked up one time. The chain joins TRBV9 to TRBJ2-3; TRBD2 matches 8 bases. The germline gives CDR1 SGDLS, CDR2 YYNGEE. The ends lost 0 bases at V and 1 base at J; junction bases unmatched: 4. The CDR3 runs to 16 residues. DNA of the CDR3: TGTGCCAGCAGCGTAGGGGCACTAGCGGGCACAGATACGCAGTATTTT. It specifies CASSVGALAGTDTQYF.

V and J are TRBV5-5 and TRBJ2-1, with TRBD2 matching over 12 bases. This CDR3 spans 15 amino acids. CDR1 is SGHKS, CDR2 YYEKEE, per germline (reference sequence). V gave up 5 bases and J gave up 4 bases; unmatched junction bases: 4. CDR3 nucleotide sequence: TGTGCCAGCAGACTAGCGGGAGGCCTATACAATGAGCAGTTCTTC. Its protein product is CASRLAGGLYNEQFF.

The chain recombines TRBV6-5 with TRBJ1-1; 9 nucleotides line up with TRBD1. J was trimmed by 6 bases and V by 0 bases; bases with no gene match: 8. The CDR3 extends over 16 amino acids. Germline assignment: CDR1 MNHEY and CDR2 SVGAGI. The CDR3 nucleotides are TGTGCCAGCAGTTACTCGAGTGGGACAGGGCTTCCTGAAGCTTTCTTT. Translated: CASSYSSGTGLPEAFF.

V gene TRBV28 combines with J gene TRBJ2-2, with 11 bases aligning to TRBD1. The CDR3 totals 16 residues. Germline CDR1 reads MDHEN; CDR2 reads SYDVKM. J was trimmed by 5 bases and V by 7 bases; bases with no gene match: 9. The CDR3 DNA is TGTGCCAGCACCGTGGGGGACAGGGGGTTTACCGGGGAGCTGTTTTTT. It yields the protein CASTVGDRGFTGELFF.

The CDR3 loop reads CASSLGAAETQYF. As DNA, the CDR3 is TGTGCCAGCAGCTTGGGAGCGGCTGAGACCCAGTACTTC. The chain has TRBV5-4 and TRBJ2-5; D may be TRBD2 (5 bases). This CDR3 is 13 amino acids long. The V and J ends lost 0 bases and 5 bases respectively, with 8 bases between them. In germline, CDR1 is SGHNT, CDR2 YYREEE (reference sequence).

The V and J genes are TRBV6-5 and TRBJ2-3, with 7 bases that match TRBD2. The V gene end was trimmed by 0 bases and the J gene end by 4 bases; junction bases not matched to a gene: 4. Germline V gene lookup returns CDR1 MNHEY and CDR2 SVGAGI. The CDR3 covers 15 residues. The CDR3 DNA follows: TGTGCCAGCAGTTACTCGATTGCGGGAGCAGATACGCAGTATTTT. Protein product: CASSYSIAGADTQYF.